The clone carrying this TCR beta chain was seen more than once but under ten times. As yet, its antigen is unknown. Other DNA sequences in the same sample also yield this CDR3. A multiplex PCR was run with 60 Vbeta primers and 13 Jbeta primers. The protocol was immunoSEQ multiplex PCR, while the TCRdb copy is restricted to in-frame clones and leaves out a portion. The sample lists 80,000 to 100,000 clones, around 81% occurring once. Unmatched junction bases numbered 1, after V lost 3 bases and J lost 2 bases. This CDR3 contains 14 residues. Germline V gives CDR1 MNHEY, CDR2 SMNVEV (reference sequence). The sample is drawn from a study of cytomegalovirus exposure and HLA in healthy donors. Across the whole study: The Caucasian-associated ancestry cluster contained about 80% of the 300 to 400 genotyped donors.

Broader study findings: Productive rates of about 87% or about 30% were seen for most TCR beta V segments in an earlier analysis.

This TCR derives from a female donor in good health and CMV-seropositive. The specimen sequenced was PBMCs. This chain uses TRBV27 with TRBJ1-5; 7 positions match TRBD1. In nucleotides, the CDR3 is TGTGCCAGCAGTTTTACAGGGGGCAATCAGCCCCAGCATTTT. It yields the protein CASSFTGGNQPQHF.